The rows below give T cell receptor beta chains drawn from one sample of a study of graft-versus-host responses after intestinal transplantation. The antigens for these receptors are not known. TCRdb's copy holds only in-frame clones and misses some; the assay was immunoSEQ multiplex PCR. The table has about 71,000 clones, roughly 88% seen once; the top ten hold about 1.3%. The input for sequencing was unstimulated CD8+ T cells sorted from spleen or lymph node cells, taken before intestinal transplant. These receptors were collected from a human donor who received an intestinal transplant. Each CDR3 is given with its conserved first and last residue. The order of the fields is V gene, J gene, CDR3 protein.

V: TRBV5-1
J: TRBJ1-2
CDR3: CASSLGDRGLGYGYTF

V: TRBV11-2
J: TRBJ2-1
CDR3: CASSLFGSSYNEQFF

V: TRBV5-5
J: TRBJ1-2
CDR3: CASSFNNFGTGDYGYTF

V: TRBV7-9
J: .
CDR3: CASASGGYEQYF

V: TRBV4-1
J: TRBJ2-1
CDR3: CASSQDRDRRLVHEQFF

V: TRBV21-1
J: TRBJ2-5
CDR3: CASGTQRGVDETQYF

V: TRBV4-1
J: TRBJ2-7
CDR3: CASSQEFGGNWNEQYF

V: TRBV7-9
J: TRBJ2-7
CDR3: CASSFGAGAEQYF

V: TRBV19
J: TRBJ1-1
CDR3: CASSPQGLPTEAFF

V: TRBV10-3
J: TRBJ2-1
CDR3: CAIQIAGGHNEQFF

V: TRBV6-1
J: TRBJ1-4
CDR3: CASSDVEEATNEKLFF

V: TRBV11-2
J: TRBJ2-7
CDR3: CASSFGQGMDEQYF

V: TRBV4-1
J: TRBJ1-2
CDR3: CASSQGGTGDGYTF

V: TRBV9
J: TRBJ2-7
CDR3: CASSEGYSSYEQYF

V: TRBV5-6
J: .
CDR3: CASSSDRYSYEQYF

V: TRBV2
J: TRBJ2-5
CDR3: CASSRWQGEETQYF

V: TRBV15
J: TRBJ1-5
CDR3: CATSRDLGSSSNQPQHF

V: TRBV6-5
J: TRBJ2-1
CDR3: CASSYSQGPHNEQFF

V: TRBV7-9
J: TRBJ2-7
CDR3: CASSPGGEQYF

V: TRBV16
J: TRBJ1-1
CDR3: CASSPWGGNTEAFF

V: TRBV13
J: TRBJ1-6
CDR3: CASSLAGSYNSPLHF

V: TRBV2
J: TRBJ2-7
CDR3: CASTWTGFYEQYF

V: TRBV19
J: TRBJ2-1
CDR3: CASIDRDRGKHNEQFF

V: TRBV4-2
J: TRBJ2-2
CDR3: CASSQDELGATGELFF

V: TRBV10-2
J: TRBJ1-2
CDR3: CASFRTGPWDGYTF

V: TRBV6-5
J: TRBJ2-1
CDR3: CASTSPGAGSNEQFF

V: TRBV7-9
J: TRBJ1-4
CDR3: CASSPWDRSNEKLFF

V: TRBV6-1
J: TRBJ1-6
CDR3: CASTGGDYNSPLHF

V: TRBV5-6
J: TRBJ2-1
CDR3: CASSLPGLRNEQFF

V: TRBV12-5
J: TRBJ1-2
CDR3: CASGADRDYGYTF

V: TRBV11-2
J: TRBJ1-3
CDR3: CASSRLGHQYGNTIYF

V: TRBV18
J: TRBJ2-5
CDR3: CASSPPVQGASETQYF

V: TRBV6-1
J: TRBJ2-7
CDR3: CASSEALTGYEQYF

V: TRBV7-7
J: TRBJ2-5
CDR3: CASSLMRVGGQETQYF

V: TRBV7-9
J: TRBJ2-1
CDR3: CASSLDSPLRGGYNEQFF

V: TRBV10-3
J: TRBJ2-1
CDR3: CAISESGTDEQFF

V: TRBV4-1
J: TRBJ2-1
CDR3: CATTPNRGDEQFF

V: TRBV6-5
J: TRBJ2-1
CDR3: CASSYNRINSYNEQFF

V: TRBV4-1
J: TRBJ1-5
CDR3: CASSQVEGGADQPQHF

V: TRBV4-1
J: TRBJ1-6
CDR3: CASSQGPPPGNSPLHF

V: TRBV6-1
J: TRBJ2-5
CDR3: CASSGTGSGATLGTQYF

V: TRBV7-8
J: TRBJ2-3
CDR3: CASSFDRYTDTQYF

V: TRBV7-8
J: TRBJ2-7
CDR3: CASSLRTGSLREQYF

V: TRBV29-1
J: TRBJ2-7
CDR3: CSVAPPGLAVPYEQYF

V: TRBV9
J: TRBJ2-3
CDR3: CASSPGTRGQQYF